This T cell receptor beta chain was recorded in a study of blood T cell repertoires in COVID-19. Measured with immunoSEQ multiplex PCR; TCRdb has only the in-frame clones, and not every one. The profile shows approximately 350,000 clones, roughly 87% of them singletons. The germline V gene has CDR1 KGHSH and CDR2 LQKENI. The CDR3 has 14 residues. V was trimmed by 1 base and J by 8 bases, leaving 11 bases between them. This clonotype was obtained from a woman younger than 45 who had recovered from COVID-19. Sample: PBMCs or T cells enriched from blood (not recorded which). The chain links TRBV18 to TRBJ1-4, with TRBD1 as a possible D gene (5 bases). The CDR3: CASSPRGAEEKLFF. CDR3 sequence (DNA): TGTGCCAGCTCACCACGCGGGGCGGAGGAAAAACTGTTTTTT.